This T cell receptor beta chain was sequenced during a study of CD8 T cells in ankylosing spondylitis. Study observations and caveats: Reported data indicate significant enrichment of disease-linked clones within matched ankylosing spondylitis synovial fluid. Seemingly distinctive of ankylosing spondylitis blood was a TCR beta motif formed by eight highly homologous variants. Existing reports had already noted some motif variants in reactive arthritis synovial fluid and blood.

This clonotype was seen ten or more times. Antigen unknown. V dropped 3 bases and J dropped 8; count of bases not matched to a gene: 12. Germline V lookup: CDR1 MDHEN, CDR2 SYDVKM. This CDR3 is built from 16 residues. TCR beta libraries were made by quantitative 5'-RACE with molecular barcodes. In TCRdb, the 5' RACE reads were re-called with MiXCR into one record per CDR3 protein. The sample yields 100,000 to 150,000 distinct CDR3 sequences, over 6.5% seen once. The receptor's source is a male donor with ankylosing spondylitis or in good health (not recorded which). V is TRBV28 and J is TRBJ2-7, with 11 bases that match TRBD2. The sample comprised blood, either unsorted or a sorted T cell fraction (not recorded which). Here the CDR3 DNA reads TGTGCCAGCAGTTTCGGACTAGCGGGCCCTCCGTGGCAGCAGTACTTC. Translating gives CASSFGLAGPPWQQYF.